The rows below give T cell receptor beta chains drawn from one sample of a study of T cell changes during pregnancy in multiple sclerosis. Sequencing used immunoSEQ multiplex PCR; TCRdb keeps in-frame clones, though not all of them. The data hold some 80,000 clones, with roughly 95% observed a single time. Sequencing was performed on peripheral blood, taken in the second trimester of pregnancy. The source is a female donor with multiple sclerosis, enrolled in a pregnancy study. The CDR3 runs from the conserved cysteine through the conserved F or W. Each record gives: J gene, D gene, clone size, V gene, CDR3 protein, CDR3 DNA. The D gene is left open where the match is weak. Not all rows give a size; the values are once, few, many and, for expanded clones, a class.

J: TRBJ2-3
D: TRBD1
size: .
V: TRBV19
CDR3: CASSSWTGLDTQYF
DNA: TGTGCCAGTAGTTCCTGGACAGGGCTGGATACGCAGTATTTT

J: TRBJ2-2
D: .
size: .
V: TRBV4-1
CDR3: CASSQVDWGLPNTGELFF
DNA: TGCGCCAGCAGCCAAGTCGACTGGGGGCTCCCGAACACCGGGGAGCTGTTTTTT

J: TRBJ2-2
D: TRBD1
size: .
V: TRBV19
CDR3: CASSIEVTGIGELFF
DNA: TGTGCCAGTAGTATAGAGGTGACAGGGATCGGGGAGCTGTTTTTT

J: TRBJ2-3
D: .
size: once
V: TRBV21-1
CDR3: CASSPPRARGTSTDTQYF
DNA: TGTGCCAGCAGCCCCCCGAGGGCACGCGGTACTAGCACAGATACGCAGTATTTT

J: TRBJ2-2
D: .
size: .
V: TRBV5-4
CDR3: CASSLALATRGTGELFF
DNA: TGTGCCAGCAGCTTGGCTCTAGCGACCAGAGGCACCGGGGAGCTGTTTTTT

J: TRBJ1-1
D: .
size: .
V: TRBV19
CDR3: CASSVTGITEAFF
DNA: TGTGCCAGTAGTGTAACAGGGATAACTGAAGCTTTCTTT

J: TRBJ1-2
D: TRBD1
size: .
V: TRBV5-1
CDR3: CASSPEGQGYYGYTF
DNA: TGCGCCAGCAGCCCGGAGGGACAGGGTTATTATGGCTACACCTTC

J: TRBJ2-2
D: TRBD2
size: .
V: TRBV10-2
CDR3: CATGLAGDTGELFF
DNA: TGCGCCACGGGACTAGCGGGAGACACCGGGGAGCTGTTTTTT

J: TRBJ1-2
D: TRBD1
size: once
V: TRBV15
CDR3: CATSPDRGGGYTF
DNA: TGTGCCACCAGCCCCGACAGGGGCGGGGGCTACACCTTC

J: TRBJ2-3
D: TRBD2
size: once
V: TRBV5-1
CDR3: CASRQTSGSSTDTQYF
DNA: TGCGCCAGCAGGCAAACTAGCGGGAGTTCGACAGATACGCAGTATTTT

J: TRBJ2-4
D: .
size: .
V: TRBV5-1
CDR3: CASSLGGQWAKNIQYF
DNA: TGCGCCAGCAGCTTGGGCGGACAGTGGGCCAAAAACATTCAGTACTTC

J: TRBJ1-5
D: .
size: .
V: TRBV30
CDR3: CAWSVSGSGNQPQHF
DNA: TGTGCCTGGAGTGTGTCAGGGTCCGGGAATCAGCCCCAGCATTTT

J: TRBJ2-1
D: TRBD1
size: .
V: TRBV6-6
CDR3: CASSYGDRTYNEQFF
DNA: TGTGCCAGCAGTTACGGGGACAGGACCTACAATGAGCAGTTCTTC

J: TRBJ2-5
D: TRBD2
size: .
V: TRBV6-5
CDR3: CASSLGLAEKETQYF
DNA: TGTGCCAGCAGCCTCGGACTAGCGGAAAAAGAGACCCAGTACTTC

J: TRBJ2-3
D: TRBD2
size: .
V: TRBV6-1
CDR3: CASLSGSDTQYF
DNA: TGTGCCAGCCTAAGCGGGAGTGATACGCAGTATTTT

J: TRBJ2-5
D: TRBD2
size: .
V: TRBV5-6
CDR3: CASSKRTSGSQETQYF
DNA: TGTGCCAGCAGCAAACGGACTAGCGGGAGTCAAGAGACCCAGTACTTC

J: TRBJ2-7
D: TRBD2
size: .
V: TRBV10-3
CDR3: CAISEYGSGISEQYF
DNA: TGTGCCATCAGTGAGTATGGTAGCGGGATAAGCGAGCAGTACTTC

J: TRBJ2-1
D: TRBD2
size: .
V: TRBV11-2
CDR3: CASSPPGLAGGPLWNEQFF
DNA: TGTGCCAGCAGCCCACCGGGACTAGCGGGAGGGCCACTTTGGAATGAGCAGTTCTTC

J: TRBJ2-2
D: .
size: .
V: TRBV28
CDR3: CASSYGKGGAGELFF
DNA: TGTGCCAGCAGTTATGGGAAAGGGGGAGCCGGGGAGCTGTTTTTT

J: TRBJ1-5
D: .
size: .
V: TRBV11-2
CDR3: CASSEQGYSNQPQHF
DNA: TGTGCCAGCAGCGAACAGGGTTATAGCAATCAGCCCCAGCATTTT

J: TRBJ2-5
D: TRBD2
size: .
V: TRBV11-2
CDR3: CASSPGGLAGGTFRETQYF
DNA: TGTGCCAGCAGCCCGGGAGGACTAGCGGGAGGCACCTTCCGCGAGACCCAGTACTTC

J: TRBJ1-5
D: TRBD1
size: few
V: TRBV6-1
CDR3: CASSDRFRDRGLSF
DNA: TGTGCCAGCAGTGATCGGTTCCGGGACAGGGGGCTTTCTTTT

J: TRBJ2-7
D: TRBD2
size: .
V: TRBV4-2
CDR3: CASSQGLAGGPYEQYF
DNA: TGTGCCAGCAGCCAAGGACTAGCGGGAGGGCCGTACGAGCAGTACTTC

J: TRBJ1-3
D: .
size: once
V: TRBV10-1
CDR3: CASSELGAGNTIYF
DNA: TGCGCCAGCAGTGAGTTGGGAGCTGGAAACACCATATATTTT

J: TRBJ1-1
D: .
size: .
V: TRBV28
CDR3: CASSSSGVMNTEAFF
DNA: TGTGCCAGCAGTTCGTCAGGGGTCATGAACACTGAAGCTTTCTTT

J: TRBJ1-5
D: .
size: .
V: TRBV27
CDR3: CASSLQGINQPQHF
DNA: TGTGCCAGCAGTTTACAGGGGATCAATCAGCCCCAGCATTTT

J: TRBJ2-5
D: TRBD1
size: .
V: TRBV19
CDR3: CASGSGTGEETQYF
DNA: TGTGCCAGTGGTTCCGGGACAGGAGAAGAGACCCAGTACTTC

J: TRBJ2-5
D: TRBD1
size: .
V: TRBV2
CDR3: CASRRQGVNQETQYF
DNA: TGTGCCAGCAGGAGACAGGGAGTGAACCAAGAGACCCAGTACTTC

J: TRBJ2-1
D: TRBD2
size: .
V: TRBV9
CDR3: CASSHQQGLAGGMNYNEQFF
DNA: TGTGCCAGCAGTCATCAGCAGGGACTAGCGGGAGGTATGAACTACAATGAGCAGTTCTTC

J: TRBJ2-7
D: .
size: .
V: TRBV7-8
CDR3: CASSLGTGAYF
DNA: TGTGCCAGCAGCTTAGGTACAGGAGCGTACTTC

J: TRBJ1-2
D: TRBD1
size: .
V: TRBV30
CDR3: CASRLPGQGSRDYGYTF
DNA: TGTGCCTCGCGTTTACCGGGACAGGGAAGCAGGGACTATGGCTACACCTTC

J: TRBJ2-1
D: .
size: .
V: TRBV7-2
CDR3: CASSLDSGSSYNEQFF
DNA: TGTGCCAGCAGCTTAGATAGCGGAAGCTCCTACAATGAGCAGTTCTTC

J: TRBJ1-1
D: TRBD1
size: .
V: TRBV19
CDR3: CASSIIRGQGLYTEAFF
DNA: TGTGCCAGTAGTATAATTCGGGGACAGGGGCTGTACACTGAAGCTTTCTTT

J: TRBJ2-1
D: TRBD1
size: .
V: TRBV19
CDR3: CASRDRGYNEQFF
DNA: TGTGCCAGCCGGGACAGGGGCTACAATGAGCAGTTCTTC

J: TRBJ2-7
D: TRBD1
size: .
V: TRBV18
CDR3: CASSPDDRGRYEQYF
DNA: TGTGCCAGCTCACCTGATGACAGGGGGCGATACGAGCAGTACTTC

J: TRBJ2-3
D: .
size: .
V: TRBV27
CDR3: CASTAGNSGTDTQYF
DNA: TGTGCCAGCACCGCAGGGAATTCAGGCACAGATACGCAGTATTTT

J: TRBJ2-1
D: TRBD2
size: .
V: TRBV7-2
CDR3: CASSASGNSYNEQFF
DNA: TGTGCCAGCAGCGCTAGCGGGAACTCCTACAATGAGCAGTTCTTC

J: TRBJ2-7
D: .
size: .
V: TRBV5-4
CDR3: CASRIRGSYEQYF
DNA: TGTGCCAGCCGCATTAGGGGGTCCTACGAGCAGTACTTC

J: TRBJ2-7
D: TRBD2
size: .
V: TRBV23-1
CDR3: CASSLAGRTTYEQYF
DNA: TGCGCCAGTTCTCTAGCGGGACGAACTACCTACGAGCAGTACTTC

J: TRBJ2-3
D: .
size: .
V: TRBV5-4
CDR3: CASSFAASDTQYF
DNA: TGTGCCAGCAGCTTCGCGGCCTCGGATACGCAGTATTTT

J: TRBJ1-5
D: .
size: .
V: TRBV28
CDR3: CASTHKRGWGGEYMSNQPQHF
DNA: TGTGCCAGCACCCACAAACGAGGATGGGGAGGGGAATATATGAGCAATCAGCCCCAGCATTTT